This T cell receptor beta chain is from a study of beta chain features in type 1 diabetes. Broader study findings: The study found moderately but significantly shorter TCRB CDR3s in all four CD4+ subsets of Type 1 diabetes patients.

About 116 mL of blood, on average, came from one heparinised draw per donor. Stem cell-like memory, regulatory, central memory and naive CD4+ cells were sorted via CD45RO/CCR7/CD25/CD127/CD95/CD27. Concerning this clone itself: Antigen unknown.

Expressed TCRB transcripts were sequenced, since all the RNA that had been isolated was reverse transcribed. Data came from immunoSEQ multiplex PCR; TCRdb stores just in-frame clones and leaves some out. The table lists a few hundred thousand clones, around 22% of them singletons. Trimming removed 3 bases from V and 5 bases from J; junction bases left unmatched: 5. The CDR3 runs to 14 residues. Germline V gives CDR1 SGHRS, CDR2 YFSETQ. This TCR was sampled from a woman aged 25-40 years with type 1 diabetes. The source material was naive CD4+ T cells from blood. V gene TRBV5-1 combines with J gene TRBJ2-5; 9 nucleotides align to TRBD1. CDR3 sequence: CASSSRTGVETQYF. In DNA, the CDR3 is TGCGCCAGCAGCTCACGGACAGGGGTTGAGACCCAGTACTTC.